Sequencing of this TCR beta chain was carried out in a study of liver allograft versus peripheral blood T cells. Turning to the study itself: The authors compared T cell receptor repertoires in transplanted livers with recipients' peripheral blood repertoires. Findings and limits, study-wide: Intragraft T cell receptor repertoires of liver allografts were reported to differ from peripheral blood repertoires.

This clonotype counts as medium-sized. Antigen: not known. TCRdb independently ran MiXCR on the reads; one entry per CDR3 protein. The sample consists of some 8,500 distinct CDR3 sequences, approximately 16% of them appearing once. The TCR originated in a human patient who had a liver transplant. The graft donor may account for some of the T cells.

CDR3 DNA sequence: TGTGCCATCAGTGACAGTTACTCTGGAAACACCATATATTTT. Translated: CAISDSYSGNTIYF. The rearrangement joins TRBV10-3 to TRBJ1-3; D gene unclear. CDR3 length: 14 amino acids. The germline V and J ends were trimmed by 3 bases and 0 bases, with 6 bases remaining between them. Germline lookup yields CDR1 ENHRY and CDR2 SYGVKD.